The 27 T cell receptor beta chains presented below share a single source sample, sequenced in a study of post-analysis software for immune sequencing data. Unique molecular identifiers featured in each of the TCR beta cDNA libraries. TCRdb processed the PCR reads anew with MiXCR; each CDR3 protein has one entry. Found here are some 700,000 distinct CDR3 sequences, around 64% of them singletons; the top ten hold roughly 12%. These receptors have no known antigen. Study conclusions and caveats: Patients had higher frequencies than controls of four to six TRBV segments, including TRBV5-6, TRBV5-1 and TRBV20-1.

Sequenced sample: blood. Receptors were obtained from a girl aged 2-15 years with multiple sclerosis.

The chain uses TRBV5-1 and TRBJ1-1; possible D gene TRBD1, 6 bases. CDR3 length: 14 residues. Trimming cost V 2 bases and J 4 bases, with 12 bases left between them. Germline loops: CDR1 SGHRS, CDR2 YFSETQ. As DNA, the CDR3 is TGCGCCAGCAGCTTCGGACAGACGAGCACTGAAGCTTTCTTT. It yields the protein CASSFGQTSTEAFF.

The chain recombines TRBV20-1 with TRBJ2-3; TRBD2 is a possible D gene (7 bases). This CDR3 has 14 residues. V lost 5 bases and J 4 bases, leaving 16 bases between the germline ends. In germline, CDR1 is DFQATT, CDR2 SNEGSKA (reference sequence). CDR3 in amino acids: CSAPPGGHADTQYF. In DNA form, the CDR3 reads TGCAGTGCTCCACCCGGGGGGCACGCAGATACGCAGTATTTT.

The chain uses TRBV12-3 or TRBV12-4 and TRBJ1-6; perhaps TRBD1 as D (6 bases). Trimming pared 1 base from V and 10 bases from J, leaving 17 bases between. This CDR3 comprises 16 residues. CDR3 DNA: TGTGCCAGCAGTTTAGAGGACAGACCCTGGGGATCACCCCTCCACTTT. Amino acids: CASSLEDRPWGSPLHF.

The chain links TRBV5-1 to TRBJ2-3, with TRBD2 matching 12 bases. This CDR3 is 17 amino acids long. Germline-derived CDR1 and CDR2 are SGHRS and YFSETQ. V shed 3 bases and J 0 bases; nucleotides not matched to a gene: 5. The CDR3 region is CASSSGLAGVSTDTQYF. In DNA, the CDR3 is TGCGCCAGCAGCTCGGGACTAGCGGGCGTGAGCACAGATACGCAGTATTTT.

This clonotype has only a few counts. This chain links TRBV5-1 with TRBJ2-6, with D maybe TRBD1 (5 bases). The germline V gene has CDR1 SGHRS and CDR2 YFSETQ. The CDR3 covers 18 residues. Between the trimmed V and J ends, which lost 0 bases and 4 bases, there was a span of 17 bases. The CDR3 loop reads CASSLDRQGFGGANVLTF. Here the CDR3 DNA reads TGCGCCAGCAGCTTGGATCGGCAGGGCTTTGGAGGGGCCAACGTCCTGACTTTC.

The chain has TRBV28 and TRBJ1-2; D gene ambiguous. CDR3 size: 18 residues. Trimming cost V 6 bases and J 5 bases, with 28 bases left between them. The V gene's germline CDR1 is MDHEN and CDR2 SYDVKM. This chain's CDR3 is CASSPPRVFPVGGYGYTF. The CDR3 region has the DNA TGTGCCAGCAGCCCCCCGAGAGTCTTCCCGGTTGGTGGGTATGGCTACACCTTC.

There are a few counts of this clonotype. The chain combines TRBV27 with TRBJ2-7, with D possibly being TRBD1 (6 bases). V lost 2 bases and J lost 9, with 14 bases in between. The CDR3 contains 13 residues. In germline, CDR1 is MNHEY, CDR2 SMNVEV (reference sequence). The CDR3 reads CASSLGQGLRQYF. DNA for the CDR3: TGTGCCAGCAGTTTAGGGCAGGGGCTTAGGCAGTACTTC.

CDR3 sequence: CASSVQGRVRYNEQFF. As DNA, the CDR3 is TGTGCCAGCAGCGTACAGGGTCGGGTACGATACAATGAGCAGTTCTTC. The genes are TRBV2 and TRBJ2-1; D is perhaps TRBD1 (6 bases). With 6 bases removed from V and 4 bases from J, the gap between germline ends came to 19 bases. The CDR3 has 16 amino acids. Germline V gene sequence: CDR1 SNHLY, CDR2 FYNNEI.

This clonotype was counted a few times. This chain joins TRBV10-3 and TRBJ2-7; 8 nucleotides match TRBD2. Germline V gene sequence: CDR1 ENHRY, CDR2 SYGVKD. This CDR3 comprises 13 residues. The junction had 4 bases not matched to a gene; V was cut back by 5 bases and J by 4 bases. The CDR3 reads CAISFGTSYEQYF. CDR3 in DNA: TGTGCCATCAGTTTCGGGACTAGTTACGAGCAGTACTTC.

This clonotype was seen a single time. The rearrangement links TRBV28 to TRBJ2-3, with 7 positions matching TRBD1. Germline V gene data show CDR1 as MDHEN and CDR2 as SYDVKM. V was pared by 6 bases and J by 1 base, with 4 bases of the junction left unmatched. The CDR3 contains 14 residues. The CDR3 spells CASRGTVRTDTQYF. In DNA form, the CDR3 reads TGTGCCAGCAGGGGGACAGTACGCACAGATACGCAGTATTTT.

V usage is TRBV7-2 and J usage is TRBJ2-7; 11 nucleotides align to TRBD2. CDR1 is SGHTA, CDR2 FQGNSA, per germline. Unmatched junction bases numbered 12, after V lost 4 bases and J lost 1 base. CDR3 size: 18 residues. CDR3 DNA: TGTGCCAGCAGCTCAGACGGGACTAGCGGCCCCCCATCCTACGAGCAGTACTTC. This encodes CASSSDGTSGPPSYEQYF.

V gene TRBV3-1 combines with J gene TRBJ1-1; D is uncertain. The CDR3 extends over 14 amino acids. The V end lost 0 bases, the J end lost 0 bases, and 5 bases lay between the germline ends. Germline CDR1 reads LGHDT; CDR2 reads YNNKEL (reference sequence). Written as DNA, the CDR3 is TGTGCCAGCAGCCAAGAGGCGTTGAACACTGAAGCTTTCTTT. Its protein is CASSQEALNTEAFF.

The chain combines TRBV7-9 with TRBJ2-1; D remains unclear. V gave up 6 bases and J gave up 0 bases, with 18 bases separating them. Germline CDR1 is SEHNR and CDR2 is FQNEAQ (reference sequence). The CDR3 is made up of 17 amino acids. The CDR3 protein is CASSPSERALSYNEQFF. As DNA, the CDR3 is TGTGCCAGCAGTCCGTCCGAACGAGCTCTCTCCTACAATGAGCAGTTCTTC.

The gene calls are TRBV6-5 and TRBJ2-2; D is ambiguous. CDR1 and CDR2 from the germline V gene are MNHEY and SVGAGI. The CDR3 sequence is 13 residues long. Between the trimmed V and J ends, which lost 2 bases and 3 bases, there was a span of 4 bases. CDR3 sequence: CASSYGDTGELFF. The CDR3 DNA reads as TGTGCCAGCAGTTACGGGGACACCGGGGAGCTGTTTTTT.

The genes are TRBV7-6 and TRBJ2-1, with 9 positions matching TRBD2. Germline values: CDR1 SGHVS, CDR2 FNYEAQ. The CDR3 is 15 residues long. Trimming took 5 bases from V and 4 from J; bases not matched to a gene: 6. DNA for the CDR3: TGTGCCAGCAGCCCCAGACTAGCGGAATACAATGAGCAGTTCTTC. Amino acids: CASSPRLAEYNEQFF.

This clonotype occurred a few times. The CDR3 sequence is CASSFLSREGYTF. The CDR3 DNA reads TGTGCCAGCAGCTTCCTAAGTCGCGAGGGCTACACCTTC. The rearrangement joins TRBV7-9 to TRBJ1-2; D not certain. V was trimmed by 3 bases and J by 8 bases, leaving 13 bases between them. The CDR3 sequence is 13 residues long. CDR1 and CDR2 from the germline V gene are SEHNR and FQNEAQ (reference sequence).

The chain carries TRBV6-6 and TRBJ1-1, with D perhaps TRBD1 (5 bases). Germline CDR1 and CDR2: MNHNY and SVGAGI (reference sequence). The CDR3 sequence is 14 residues long. Deletions cut 5 bases from V and 0 bases from J, with 10 bases between. The CDR3 DNA reads TGTGCCAGCAGTACTGGACACCTGAACACTGAAGCTTTCTTT. This codes for CASSTGHLNTEAFF.

The count of this clonotype is one. An end of the junction does not agree with germline; a read error may underlie this. The rearrangement uses TRBV7-9 and TRBJ1-4, with unresolved D. There are 15 residues in the CDR3. Germline loops: CDR1 SEHNR, CDR2 FQNEAQ (reference sequence). DNA for the CDR3: TGTGCCAGGAGCTTAGGTCGTTCAACTAATGAAAAACTGTTTTTT. It encodes CARSLGRSTNEKLFF.

This clonotype was counted a single time. The chain joins TRBV10-3 to TRBJ1-1; D possibly corresponds to TRBD1 (6 bases). With 5 bases removed from V and 5 bases from J, the gap between germline ends came to 18 bases. CDR3 length equals 15 residues. Germline assignment: CDR1 ENHRY and CDR2 SYGVKD. The CDR3 coding sequence is TGTGCCATCAGTTCACCACAGGGTGAGAGAACTGAAGCTTTCTTT. Protein sequence: CAISSPQGERTEAFF.

The V and J genes are TRBV7-2 and TRBJ2-1; 8 bases map to TRBD1. The CDR3 consists of 15 residues. CDR1 is SGHTA, CDR2 FQGNSA, per germline. Losses at the gene ends were 1 base for V and 5 bases for J; bases not matched to a gene: 4. The CDR3 DNA sequence: TGTACCAGCAGCTTAGGCCAGGGGGCCGACAATGAGCAGTTCTTC. The encoded protein is CTSSLGQGADNEQFF. Combining the CDR3 with reference TRBV7-2 and TRBJ2-1 gives the whole variable domain GAGVSQSPSNKVTEKGKDVELRCDPISGHTALYWYRQSLGQGLEFLIYFQGNSAPDKSGLPSDRFSAERTGGSVSTLTIQRTQQEDSAVYLCTSSLGQGADNEQFFGPGTRLTVL.

The rearrangement uses TRBV7-2 and TRBJ2-7, with 8 bases fitting TRBD1. CDR3 size: 15 residues. In germline, CDR1 is SGHTA, CDR2 FQGNSA. V was clipped by 5 bases and J by 0 bases; unmatched bases: 6. The CDR3 DNA is TGTGCCAGCAGCCGACAGGGGTCTTCCTCCTACGAGCAGTACTTC. Its protein product is CASSRQGSSSYEQYF. The full variable domain, with the rest looked up from reference TRBV7-2 and TRBJ2-7, is GAGVSQSPSNKVTEKGKDVELRCDPISGHTALYWYRQSLGQGLEFLIYFQGNSAPDKSGLPSDRFSAERTGGSVSTLTIQRTQQEDSAVYLCASSRQGSSSYEQYFGPGTRLTVT.

This clonotype has just a few counts. The chain employs TRBV12-3 or TRBV12-4 and TRBJ2-1, with 8 nucleotides matching TRBD2. This CDR3 comprises 13 residues. J lost 8 bases, V lost 4 bases, and 4 bases had no gene match. DNA for the CDR3: TGTGCCAGCAGTTCCCGGGGGGGCGATGAGCAGTTCTTC. Translated: CASSSRGGDEQFF.

The chain is built from TRBV5-1 and TRBJ2-7; no reliable D call. Trimming cost V 5 bases and J 1 base, with 10 bases left between them. CDR3 length: 13 amino acids. CDR1 and CDR2 from the germline V gene are SGHRS and YFSETQ. Here the CDR3 reads CASRPLRSYEQYF. Written as DNA, the CDR3 is TGCGCCAGCAGACCCTTGCGATCCTACGAGCAGTACTTC.

The table lists this clonotype with a few counts. The chain joins TRBV12-3 or TRBV12-4 to TRBJ1-2; D ambiguous. The CDR3 has 13 residues. With 3 bases removed from V and 8 bases from J, the gap between germline ends came to 13 bases. The CDR3 DNA sequence: TGTGCCAGCAGTTTTGGGGTGCTTGGGGGCTACACCTTC. Protein sequence: CASSFGVLGGYTF.

The CDR3 coding sequence is TGCAGCGTTGAAGACCCAGAAGGGACAGGGTCCCCCTACGAGCAGTACTTC. This sequence encodes CSVEDPEGTGSPYEQYF. The chain is built from TRBV29-1 and TRBJ2-7; TRBD1 matches 9 bases. After removal of 0 bases from V and 2 bases from J, the junction contained 11 bases not matched to a gene. The CDR3 extends over 17 amino acids. CDR1 SQVTM and CDR2 ANQGSEA come from the germline V gene.

The chain uses TRBV5-1 and TRBJ2-3; D gene ambiguous. Between the trimmed V and J ends, which lost 0 bases and 0 bases, there was a span of 5 bases. CDR3 size: 14 residues. Germline CDR1 is SGHRS and CDR2 is YFSETQ. The CDR3 DNA follows: TGCGCCAGCAGCTTGGCATGGAGCACAGATACGCAGTATTTT. Translated, it gives CASSLAWSTDTQYF. The entire variable domain, with the rest obtained from reference TRBV5-1 and TRBJ2-3, is as follows: KAGVTQTPRYLIKTRGQQVTLSCSPISGHRSVSWYQQTPGQGLQFLFEYFSETQRNKGNFPGRFSGRQFSNSRSEMNVSTLELGDSALYLCASSLAWSTDTQYFGPGTRLTVL.

CDR3 sequence reads: CASTQDSNNEQFF. The CDR3 nucleotides read TGTGCCAGCACCCAGGACTCAAACAATGAGCAGTTCTTC. This chain links TRBV2 with TRBJ2-1, with D possibly being TRBD2 (5 bases). The V and J ends lost 7 bases and 5 bases respectively, with 12 bases between them. Germline V CDR1 and CDR2: SNHLY, FYNNEI. The CDR3 is made up of 13 amino acids.